This TCR beta chain is drawn from a study of T-cell memory formation after mild COVID-19. About the research overall: TCR clusters largely stayed donor specific.

Worth noting for this clonotype: Its specificity is unknown.

Trimming took 3 bases from V and 12 from J, leaving 8 bases between them. Germline V lookup: CDR1 SQVTM, CDR2 ANQGSEA. The CDR3 contains 9 residues. TCRdb processed the 5' RACE reads anew with MiXCR; each CDR3 protein has one entry. The sample yields 350,000 to 500,000 distinct CDR3 sequences, more than 15% seen once. Notes on the study in general: Clones that shrank (day 15 to 85) were balanced CD4/CD8, whereas later expanders leaned CD4+. Pre-infection memory contained some responding clones, which suggested that cross-reactive memory had joined.

The receptor comes from a man aged 18-30 years who had mild COVID-19 (a few samples of this study predate the infection). Cell type and time point are not known. Sequenced sample: PBMCs or a T cell subset sorted from them (not recorded which). This sequence joins TRBV29-1 and TRBJ1-1, with D hard to call. The CDR3 sequence: CSVELNPFF. As DNA, the CDR3 is TGCAGCGTTGAGCTAAACCCTTTCTTT.